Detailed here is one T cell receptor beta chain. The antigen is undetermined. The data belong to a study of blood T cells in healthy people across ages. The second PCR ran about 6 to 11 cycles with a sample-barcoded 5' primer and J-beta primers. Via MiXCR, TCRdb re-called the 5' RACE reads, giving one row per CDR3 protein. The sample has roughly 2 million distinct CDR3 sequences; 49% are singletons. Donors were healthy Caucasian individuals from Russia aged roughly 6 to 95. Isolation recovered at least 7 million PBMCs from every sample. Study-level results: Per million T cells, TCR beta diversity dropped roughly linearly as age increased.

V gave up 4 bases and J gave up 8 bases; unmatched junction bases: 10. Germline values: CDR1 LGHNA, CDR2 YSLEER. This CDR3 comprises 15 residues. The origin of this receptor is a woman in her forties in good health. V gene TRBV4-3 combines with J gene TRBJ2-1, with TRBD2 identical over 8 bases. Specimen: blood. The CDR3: CASSRGGVSGDEQFF. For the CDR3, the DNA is TGCGCCAGCAGCCGGGGAGGGGTTAGCGGGGATGAGCAGTTCTTC.